These 21 T cell receptor beta chains share one sample of origin, sequenced in a study of blood T cell repertoires in COVID-19. The protocol was immunoSEQ multiplex PCR, while the TCRdb copy is restricted to in-frame clones and leaves out a portion. The data contain around 250,000 clones, around 83% of them seen just once; the ten biggest clones take up about 6.2%. Sequencing was done on a sample of PBMCs or T cells enriched from blood (not recorded which). The receptors originated from a woman between 50 and 59 years old who had been exposed to COVID-19.

With respect to this clone: The missing conserved phenylalanine or tryptophan at the end of this CDR3 makes a read error likely. V usage is TRBV7-8 and J usage is TRBJ2-6, with no clear D. Looked up from germline, CDR1 is SGHVS and CDR2 is FQNEAQ. The CDR3 runs to 17 residues. Trimming pared 4 bases from V and 0 bases from J, leaving 13 bases between. The CDR3, as DNA: TGTGCCAGCAGCTCACCGGCGGCGATCTCTGGGGCCAACGTCCTGACTTCC. This sequence encodes CASSSPAAISGANVLTS.

A few counts support this clone. The chain couples TRBV27 to TRBJ2-7; tentative D call: TRBD2 (6 bases). The CDR3 runs 15 residues. Germline CDR1 reads MNHEY; CDR2 reads SMNVEV (reference sequence). V was cut by 0 bases and J by 5 bases, with 14 bases left in between. CDR3 amino acids: CASSLSWSREDEQYF. In DNA, the CDR3 is TGTGCCAGCAGTTTATCGTGGTCCAGGGAGGACGAGCAGTACTTC.

The chain has TRBV10-3 and TRBJ1-1; D unclear. This CDR3 spans 15 amino acids. In germline, CDR1 is ENHRY, CDR2 SYGVKD. Trimming removed 0 bases from V and 0 bases from J, with 8 bases in between. CDR3 protein: CAISESVHLNTEAFF. The CDR3 DNA reads as TGTGCCATCAGTGAGTCTGTACACCTGAACACTGAAGCTTTCTTT.

The genes are TRBV2 and TRBJ1-4; 10 nucleotides align to TRBD1. J gave up 7 bases and V 3 bases, and 5 bases lay outside the gene matches. CDR1 and CDR2 (germline): SNHLY, FYNNEI. The CDR3 loop spans 15 amino acids. The CDR3 protein is CASSEGGQGVEKLFF. DNA for the CDR3: TGTGCCAGCAGTGAGGGAGGACAGGGGGTTGAAAAACTGTTTTTT.

The chain uses TRBV3-1 (or the pseudogene TRBV3-2) and TRBJ2-3; 7 bases are shared with TRBD2. Trimming removed 2 bases from V and 1 base from J; junction bases left unmatched: 6. Germline V CDR1 and CDR2: LGHDT, YNNKEL (reference sequence). The CDR3 has 16 residues. The CDR3 nucleotides read TGTGCCAGCAGCCAATTAAAACGGGGGGGCACAGATACGCAGTATTTT. It codes for CASSQLKRGGTDTQYF.

The chain carries TRBV19 and TRBJ1-6; D might be TRBD1 (5 bases). The V end was cut by 5 bases, the J end by 13 bases, with 18 bases between. Looked up from germline, CDR1 is LNHDA and CDR2 is SQIVND (reference sequence). The CDR3 is made up of 14 amino acids. The CDR3 loop reads CASSVRGVVTPLHF. CDR3 coding DNA: TGTGCCAGTAGTGTTCGGGGGGTCGTGACTCCCCTCCACTTT.

This chain links TRBV10-1 with TRBJ2-5; no firm D call. The CDR3 has 15 residues. Germline CDR1 WNHNN, CDR2 SYGVQD (reference sequence). The V end was cut by 2 bases, the J end by 1 base, with 11 bases between. The chain's CDR3 is CASSEGAVAQETQYF. The CDR3 DNA reads TGCGCCAGCAGTGAGGGCGCAGTAGCCCAAGAGACCCAGTACTTC.

This sequence joins TRBV24-1 and TRBJ2-3, with D maybe TRBD2 (6 bases). CDR1 KGHDR and CDR2 SFDVKD come from the germline V gene. The CDR3 sequence is 15 residues long. Trimming stripped 3 bases from V and 5 bases from J, with 14 bases between. CDR3 sequence: CATSDPGDEGDTQYF. As DNA, the CDR3 is TGTGCCACCAGTGATCCGGGGGACGAGGGAGATACGCAGTATTTT.

This chain joins TRBV9 and TRBJ1-1; tentatively, D is TRBD1 (5 bases). Germline loops: CDR1 SGDLS, CDR2 YYNGEE. The CDR3 spans 14 residues. The V and J ends lost 2 bases and 1 base respectively, with 9 bases between them. The CDR3 reads CASSVSDRNTEAFF. In DNA, the CDR3 is TGTGCCAGCAGCGTTTCAGACAGGAACACTGAAGCTTTCTTT.

J is TRBJ1-1 and V is TRBV10-1; D gene uncertain. Germline values: CDR1 WNHNN, CDR2 SYGVQD (reference sequence). This CDR3 is 13 amino acids long. V was trimmed by 6 bases and J by 1 base, leaving 9 bases between them. CDR3 coding DNA: TGCGCCAGCAGGGTGGGCAGGAACACTGAAGCTTTCTTT. Translated: CASRVGRNTEAFF.

This clone was seen only once. The V call is TRBV5-4, the J call TRBJ1-2; 11 nucleotides align to TRBD1. The germline gives CDR1 SGHNT, CDR2 YYREEE (reference sequence). The trim removed 3 bases at V and 6 bases at J, leaving 10 bases unmatched. The length of the CDR3 is 16 residues. In nucleotides, the CDR3 is TGTGCCAGCAGCTGGGACAGGGGGGGAGTTTTGGATGGCTACACCTTC. Translating it yields CASSWDRGGVLDGYTF.

This rearrangement joins TRBV11-2 to TRBJ1-4; 9 bases are shared with TRBD1. Germline V lookup: CDR1 SGHAT, CDR2 FQNNGV. The CDR3 has 16 amino acids. The junction had 2 bases not matched to a gene; V was cut back by 3 bases and J by 0 bases. The CDR3 is CASSLGTGTTNEKLFF. The CDR3 bases are TGTGCCAGCAGCTTGGGGACAGGGACAACTAATGAAAAACTGTTTTTT.

CDR3 sequence reads: CASSQRTGVEKLFF. In nucleotides, the CDR3 is TGTGCCAGCAGCCAAAGGACAGGGGTTGAAAAACTGTTTTTT. The J gene is TRBJ1-4, the V gene TRBV3-1 (or the pseudogene TRBV3-2); 9 bases are a match to TRBD1. CDR1 is LGHDT and CDR2 is YNNKEL in the germline V gene (reference sequence). The V segment lost 2 bases and the J segment 7 bases; nucleotides outside the gene matches: 2. The CDR3 runs to 14 residues.

The rearrangement uses TRBV5-6 and TRBJ1-2; D possibly corresponds to TRBD1 (5 bases). The V gene's germline CDR1 is SGHDT and CDR2 YYEEEE. The CDR3 loop spans 15 amino acids. V was cut by 0 bases and J by 6 bases, with 15 bases left in between. The CDR3 reads CASSLGSGTSHGYTF. DNA of the CDR3: TGTGCCAGCAGCTTGGGTTCCGGGACTTCACATGGCTACACCTTC.

The gene calls are TRBV19 and TRBJ1-3, with TRBD1 matching over 10 bases. The CDR3 is 14 residues long. V lost 6 bases and J lost 6; bases outside the gene matches: 5. Germline loops: CDR1 LNHDA, CDR2 SQIVND (reference sequence). The chain's CDR3 is CASSLDRGPNTIYF. CDR3 in DNA: TGTGCCAGTAGCCTCGACAGGGGGCCAAACACCATATATTTT. Filled out from reference TRBV19 and TRBJ1-3, the complete variable domain reads DGGITQSPKYLFRKEGQNVTLSCEQNLNHDAMYWYRQDPGQGLRLIYYSQIVNDFQKGDIAEGYSVSREKKESFPLTVTSAQKNPTAFYLCASSLDRGPNTIYFGEGSWLTVV.

The chain has TRBV4-3 and TRBJ1-6; no clear D. V lost 0 bases and J lost 9, with 9 bases in between. This CDR3 is built from 14 residues. Germline-derived CDR1 and CDR2 are LGHNA and YSLEER. CDR3 sequence reads: CASSQERVGSPLHF. The CDR3 coding sequence is TGCGCCAGCAGCCAAGAGAGGGTTGGTTCACCCCTCCACTTT.

The rearrangement uses TRBV19 and TRBJ2-1; maybe TRBD2 (7 bases). The CDR3 totals 17 residues. In germline, CDR1 is LNHDA, CDR2 SQIVND (reference sequence). V was pared by 0 bases and J by 4 bases, with 16 bases between. CDR3 sequence reads: CASSIDPNGGPYNEQFF. The CDR3 coding sequence is TGTGCCAGTAGTATAGATCCAAACGGGGGGCCTTACAATGAGCAGTTCTTC.

V and J are TRBV18 and TRBJ1-4; 7 nucleotides align to TRBD1. V gave up 3 bases and J gave up 5 bases; unmatched junction bases: 3. The germline V gene has CDR1 KGHSH and CDR2 LQKENI. The CDR3 length is 14 residues. The CDR3 DNA is TGTGCCAGCTCACCGAGGGGACAGAATGAAAAACTGTTTTTT. Translated, it gives CASSPRGQNEKLFF.

This sequence joins TRBV7-8 and TRBJ1-4, with TRBD1 as a possible D gene (5 bases). The CDR3 has 16 amino acids. Germline V gives CDR1 SGHVS, CDR2 FQNEAQ. The ends were cut back, 0 bases at V and 8 bases at J, with 16 bases in the middle. The CDR3 DNA follows: TGTGCCAGCAGCTTAGCCTGGGGGGGAGGGGCCGAAAAACTGTTTTTT. Its translation is CASSLAWGGGAEKLFF.

V gene TRBV7-8 combines with J gene TRBJ1-1, with D maybe TRBD1 (5 bases). The CDR3 loop spans 14 amino acids. Looked up from germline, CDR1 is SGHVS and CDR2 is FQNEAQ. The V end lost 5 bases, the J end lost 4 bases, and 14 bases lay between the germline ends. The CDR3 loop is CASSPPQGITEAFF. The CDR3 coding sequence is TGTGCCAGCAGCCCTCCCCAGGGTATCACTGAAGCTTTCTTT.

The genes are TRBV11-3 and TRBJ1-1; D uncertain. CDR3 length: 13 residues. Trimming removed 1 base from V and 8 bases from J, with 11 bases in between. The germline V gene encodes CDR1 SGHNT and CDR2 YENEEA. As DNA, the CDR3 is TGTGCCAGCAGCTTAGGAGACTCCAAGGAAGCTTTCTTT. Translation gives CASSLGDSKEAFF.